In its sample, the clone carrying this T cell receptor (beta chain) was seen once. These data belong to a study of blood T cell repertoires in COVID-19. Only in-frame clones appear in the TCRdb table, and some are missing; sequencing was by immunoSEQ multiplex PCR. The table shows roughly 410,000 clones, with over 75% occurring only once. Seattle researchers signed up patients amid active infection and tracked them longitudinally. The CDR3 length is 15 residues. Germline CDR1 and CDR2: SGHTA and FQGNSA. Unmatched junction bases numbered 8, after V lost 5 bases and J lost 4 bases. This TCR came from a woman aged 40 to 55 with COVID-19, enrolled during active disease. The sample comprised peripheral blood. V gene TRBV7-2 combines with J gene TRBJ1-1; TRBD1 matches 9 bases. The CDR3, as DNA: TGTGCCAGCAGCCTAGAACAGGGGGCGTTCACTGAAGCTTTCTTT. This codes for CASSLEQGAFTEAFF.